Listed below are T cell receptor beta chains from one sample, sequenced in a study of response to subunit inactivated influenza vaccine. TCRdb passed the RT-PCR reads through MiXCR, listing each CDR3 protein once. The sample lists roughly 620,000 distinct CDR3 sequences, about 11% occurring once. The same sample was also studied in work on T cells expressing NK-cell markers.

Sequencing used PBMCs from blood, obtained on the day of vaccination. Receptor source: a man between 50 and 59 years old who received an inactivated influenza vaccine. CDR3s include the opening cysteine and the closing phenylalanine or tryptophan. The D gene is left open where the match is weak. The size field is filled for only some rows; it gives once, few, many or a size class.

>.|TRBJ2-3|TRBV30|.
CAWSTSLHLTDTQYF
TGTGCCTGGAGTACTAGCCTTCACCTCACAGATACGCAGTATTTT
>.|TRBJ2-1|TRBV28|.
CASSRAEGARSEQFF
TGTGCCAGCAGTAGGGCGGAAGGAGCTAGGAGTGAGCAGTTCTTC
>few|TRBJ2-3|TRBV28|.
CASSGRTEIGTQYF
TGTGCCAGCAGTGGGCGGACGGAGATTGGTACGCAGTATTTT
>.|TRBJ2-5|TRBV20-1|.
CSARRQARETQYF
TGCAGTGCTAGACGACAGGCGAGAGAGACCCAGTACTTC
>few|TRBJ2-7|TRBV20-1|TRBD2
CSASGLAGGRRFGEQYF
TGCAGTGCTAGTGGTCTAGCGGGGGGGCGTAGGTTCGGCGAGCAGTACTTC
>.|TRBJ2-7|TRBV12-3/TRBV12-4|TRBD2
CASSWGLAGRSSYEQYF
TGTGCCAGCAGTTGGGGACTAGCGGGACGAAGCTCCTACGAGCAGTACTTC
>few|TRBJ2-5|TRBV4-2|.
CASSQKGGETQYF
TGTGCCAGCAGCCAGAAAGGTGGGGAGACCCAGTACTTC
>many|TRBJ1-5|TRBV3-1|.
CASSQDGAVDSNQPQHF
TGTGCCAGCAGCCAAGATGGGGCAGTGGACAGCAATCAGCCCCAGCATTTT
>many|TRBJ2-2|TRBV3-1|.
CASSQGTNTGELFF
TGTGCCAGTAGTCAGGGGACGAACACCGGGGAGCTGTTTTTT
>.|TRBJ2-2|TRBV4-3|TRBD1
CASSQGTGVVGELFF
TGCGCCAGCAGCCAAGGGACAGGAGTCGTGGGGGAGCTGTTTTTT
>many|TRBJ2-1|TRBV7-3|TRBD2
CASSLLASGGQQFF
TGTGCCAGCAGCTTATTGGCTAGCGGGGGGCAGCAGTTCTTC
>few|TRBJ2-7|TRBV5-1|.
CASSLTGTLLGEQYF
TGCGCCAGCAGCTTGACCGGGACTCTTCTCGGGGAGCAGTACTTC
>.|TRBJ2-7|TRBV5-1|.
CASSILTGPYEQYF
TGCGCCAGCAGCATCCTGACAGGCCCTTATGAGCAGTACTTC
>few|TRBJ2-2|TRBV6-5|.
CASSSSEINTGELFF
TGTGCCAGCAGTTCAAGCGAGATAAACACCGGGGAGCTGTTTTTT
>.|TRBJ2-7|TRBV6-5|TRBD2
CASSYSNSGTRLREQYF
TGTGCCAGCAGTTACTCAAACTCCGGGACTAGACTTCGCGAGCAGTACTTC
>.|TRBJ2-1|TRBV7-6|.
CASSLAHWTTYNEQFF
TGTGCCAGCAGCTTAGCGCACTGGACGACCTACAATGAGCAGTTCTTC
>.|TRBJ1-3|TRBV12-3/TRBV12-4|TRBD1
CASSDRGTLSGNTIYF
TGTGCCAGCAGCGACAGGGGCACCCTCTCTGGAAACACCATATATTTT
>.|TRBJ2-3|TRBV6-4|TRBD2
CASSRLAGGMATQYF
TGTGCCAGCAGTCGACTAGCGGGCGGGATGGCGACGCAGTATTTT
>.|TRBJ2-7|TRBV7-9|.
CAIGVTPYEQYF
TGTGCCATCGGGGTAACACCCTACGAGCAGTACTTC
>.|TRBJ2-3|TRBV5-1|.
CASTRDTQYF
TGCGCCAGCACCCGAGATACGCAGTATTTT
>.|TRBJ2-1|TRBV12-3/TRBV12-4|TRBD2
CASSPGLAGSAGQFF
TGTGCCAGCAGTCCGGGACTAGCGGGGTCGGCCGGGCAGTTCTTC
>.|TRBJ1-5|TRBV28|TRBD1
CASTWTGGQPQHF
TGTGCCAGCACCTGGACAGGAGGTCAGCCCCAGCATTTT
>many|TRBJ1-3|TRBV6-2/TRBV6-3|.
CASSYGGESGNTIYF
TGTGCCAGCAGTTACGGTGGGGAGTCTGGAAACACCATATATTTT
>few|TRBJ1-6|TRBV27|.
CASGLHPSANSPLHF
TGTGCCAGCGGGTTGCACCCCAGTGCGAATTCACCCCTCCACTTT
>.|TRBJ1-5|TRBV11-2|.
CASSLDRDFIQHF
TGTGCCAGCAGCTTAGACCGGGATTTCATCCAGCATTTT
>few|TRBJ2-3|TRBV5-1|.
CASTLGGDTDTQYF
TGCGCCAGCACCTTGGGGGGCGACACAGATACGCAGTATTTT
>few|TRBJ2-5|TRBV7-9|.
CASSHKGALSYQETQYF
TGTGCCAGCAGCCATAAAGGGGCACTTTCGTACCAAGAGACCCAGTACTTC
>once|TRBJ2-3|TRBV6-2/TRBV6-3|.
CASSPTLTAHTQYF
TGTGCCAGCAGCCCCACCCTCACGGCACATACGCAGTATTTT
>many|TRBJ1-1|TRBV5-1|TRBD1
CASSNRGPTEAFF
TGCGCCAGCAGTAACAGGGGGCCCACTGAAGCTTTCTTT
>few|TRBJ2-1|TRBV7-2|.
CASSSVFGSIYNEQFF
TGTGCCAGCAGCTCCGTCTTCGGGAGTATCTACAATGAGCAGTTCTTC
>few|TRBJ1-4|TRBV6-2/TRBV6-3|TRBD1
CASSNIGGGGEKLFF
TGTGCCAGCAGCAACATAGGGGGCGGAGGAGAAAAACTGTTTTTT
>many|TRBJ2-1|TRBV18|.
CASSLNTNIQGSSYNEQFF
TGTGCCAGCTCACTGAATACCAATATTCAGGGGAGCTCCTACAATGAGCAGTTCTTC
>.|TRBJ2-1|TRBV29-1|.
CSVDGTPSSYNEQFF
TGCAGCGTTGACGGGACCCCTAGCTCCTACAATGAGCAGTTCTTC
>many|TRBJ1-1|TRBV10-3|.
CAISESKVTNTEAFF
TGTGCCATCAGTGAGTCGAAAGTGACGAACACTGAAGCTTTCTTT
>.|TRBJ2-1|TRBV12-3/TRBV12-4|TRBD1
CASFRDRDFNEQFF
TGTGCCAGCTTCCGGGACAGGGATTTCAATGAGCAGTTCTTC
>.|TRBJ2-3|TRBV10-3|TRBD1
CATRSSGQVSDTQYF
TGTGCCACCCGGAGTAGTGGACAGGTATCAGATACGCAGTATTTT
>few|TRBJ2-7|TRBV9|.
CASSAHPSSYEQYF
TGTGCCAGCAGCGCACACCCGAGCTCCTACGAGCAGTACTTC
>.|TRBJ2-7|TRBV6-2/TRBV6-3|TRBD2
CASSYRAGAHEQYF
TGTGCCAGCAGTTACCGAGCGGGGGCCCACGAGCAGTACTTC
>.|TRBJ2-4|TRBV20-1|.
CSAPDFTNIAKNIQYF
TGCAGTGCCCCGGACTTCACTAACATAGCCAAAAACATTCAGTACTTC
>.|TRBJ2-1|TRBV6-1|TRBD1
CASSPRTGKSPMGEQFF
TGTGCCAGCAGCCCTCGGACAGGGAAATCACCTATGGGTGAGCAGTTCTTC
>many|TRBJ2-4|TRBV12-3/TRBV12-4|.
CASSFGVSIQYF
TGTGCCAGCAGTTTTGGGGTTAGCATTCAGTACTTC
>few|TRBJ1-1|TRBV12-3/TRBV12-4|.
CASSLSEGSAFF
TGTGCCAGCAGTTTATCGGAGGGATCAGCTTTCTTT
>.|TRBJ1-2|TRBV6-5|.
CASSEGGVYTF
TGTGCCAGCTCTGAGGGGGGGGTCTACACCTTC
>.|TRBJ1-5|TRBV28|.
CASSLEGTKANNQPQHF
TGTGCCAGCAGTTTAGAGGGAACCAAGGCTAACAATCAGCCCCAGCATTTT
>once|TRBJ1-5|TRBV20-1|.
CSASWGNQPQPF
TGCAGTGCTAGCTGGGGTAATCAGCCCCAGCCTTTT
>few|TRBJ2-2|TRBV10-2|.
CASSEPRLNTGELFF
TGCGCCAGCAGTGAGCCACGATTGAACACCGGGGAGCTGTTTTTT
>many|TRBJ2-5|TRBV5-6|.
CASSPNQGIQETQYF
TGTGCCAGCAGCCCAAATCAGGGAATCCAAGAGACCCAGTACTTC
>few|TRBJ1-5|TRBV15|.
CATSRDRQGRLNQPQHF
TGTGCCACCAGCAGAGATAGGCAGGGAAGGCTTAATCAGCCCCAGCATTTT
>few|TRBJ1-1|TRBV2|.
CASSDQTTKNTEAFF
TGTGCCAGCAGTGACCAGACGACCAAGAACACTGAAGCTTTCTTT
>.|TRBJ1-1|TRBV20-1|.
CSARGTTLNTEAFF
TGCAGTGCTAGAGGAACGACATTGAACACTGAAGCTTTCTTT
>few|TRBJ1-1|TRBV11-1|.
CASSFRAQNTEAFF
TGTGCCAGCAGCTTTCGTGCGCAGAACACTGAAGCTTTCTTT
>.|TRBJ2-2|TRBV7-9|.
CASSEGVRANTGELFF
TGTGCCAGCTCAGAGGGGGTCAGAGCGAACACCGGGGAGCTGTTTTTT
>few|TRBJ1-4|TRBV5-1|.
CASSRDPRATNEKLFF
TGCGCCAGCAGCAGGGACCCGAGGGCAACTAATGAAAAACTGTTTTTT
>once|TRBJ2-1|TRBV7-9|TRBD1
CASSKLTQGAGYNEQFF
TGTGCCAGCAGCAAGTTAACTCAGGGGGCGGGGTACAATGAGCAGTTCTTC
>.|TRBJ2-5|TRBV24-1|.
CATKGTLGGQETQYF
TGTGCCACCAAAGGGACCCTGGGAGGCCAAGAGACCCAGTACTTC
>few|TRBJ2-1|TRBV20-1|TRBD2
CSARAVSGKASYNEQFF
TGCAGTGCTAGAGCGGTTAGCGGGAAGGCTTCCTACAATGAGCAGTTCTTC
>few|TRBJ2-7|TRBV9|.
CASSVGPSAYEQYF
TGTGCCAGCAGCGTAGGGCCTAGCGCCTACGAGCAGTACTTC